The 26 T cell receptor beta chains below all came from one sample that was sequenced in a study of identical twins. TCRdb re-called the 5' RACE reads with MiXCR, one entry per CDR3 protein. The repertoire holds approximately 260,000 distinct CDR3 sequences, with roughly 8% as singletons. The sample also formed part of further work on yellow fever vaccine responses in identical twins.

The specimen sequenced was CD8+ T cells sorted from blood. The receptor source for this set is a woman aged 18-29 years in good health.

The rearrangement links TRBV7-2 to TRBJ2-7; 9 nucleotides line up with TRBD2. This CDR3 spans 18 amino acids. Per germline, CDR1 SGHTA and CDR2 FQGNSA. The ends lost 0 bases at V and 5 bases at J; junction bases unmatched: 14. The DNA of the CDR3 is TGTGCCAGCAGCTTAGCGTTGAGTTTGGCGGGGGGGCGAGACGAGCAGTACTTC. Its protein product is CASSLALSLAGGRDEQYF.

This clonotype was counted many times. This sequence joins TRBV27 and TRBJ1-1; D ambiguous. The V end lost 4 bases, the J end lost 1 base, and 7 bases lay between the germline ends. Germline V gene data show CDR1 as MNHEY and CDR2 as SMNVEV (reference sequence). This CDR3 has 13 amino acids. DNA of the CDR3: TGTGCCAGCAGTTCCCCCGGGAACACTGAAGCTTTCTTT. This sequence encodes CASSSPGNTEAFF.

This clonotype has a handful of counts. CDR3 bases: TGTGCCAGCAGCTTAGCGGGTACGGCCAACTCCTACGAGCAGTACTTC. Protein: CASSLAGTANSYEQYF. This chain links TRBV7-9 with TRBJ2-7, with D unclear. The ends were cut back, 0 bases at V and 0 bases at J, with 12 bases in the middle. CDR1 SEHNR and CDR2 FQNEAQ come from the germline V gene (reference sequence). There are 16 residues in the CDR3. Looking up the rest from reference TRBV7-9 and TRBJ2-7 gives the full variable domain: DTGVSQNPRHKITKRGQNVTFRCDPISEHNRLYWYRQTLGQGPEFLTYFQNEAQLEKSRLLSDRFSAERPKGSFSTLEIQRTEQGDSAMYLCASSLAGTANSYEQYFGPGTRLTVT.

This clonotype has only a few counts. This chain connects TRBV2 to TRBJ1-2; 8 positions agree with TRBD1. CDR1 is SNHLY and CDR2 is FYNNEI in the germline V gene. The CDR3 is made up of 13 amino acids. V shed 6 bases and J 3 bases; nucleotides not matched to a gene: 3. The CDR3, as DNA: TGTGCCAGCAGGGACAGGGCAGACTATGGCTACACCTTC. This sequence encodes CASRDRADYGYTF. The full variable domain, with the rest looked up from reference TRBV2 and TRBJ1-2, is EPEVTQTPSHQVTQMGQEVILRCVPISNHLYFYWYRQILGQKVEFLVSFYNNEISEKSEIFDDQFSVERPDGSNFTLKIRSTKLEDSAMYFCASRDRADYGYTFGSGTRLTVV.

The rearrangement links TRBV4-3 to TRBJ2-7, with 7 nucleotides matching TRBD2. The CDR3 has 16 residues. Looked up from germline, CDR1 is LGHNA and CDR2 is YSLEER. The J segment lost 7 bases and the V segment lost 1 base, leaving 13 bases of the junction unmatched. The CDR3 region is CASSQGWSGRVGEQYF. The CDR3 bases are TGCGCCAGCAGCCAAGGGTGGAGTGGGAGGGTAGGAGAGCAGTACTTC.

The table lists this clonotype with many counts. The CDR3 sequence is CASSYAGDTYEQYF. For the CDR3, the DNA is TGTGCCAGCAGTTATGCGGGGGACACTTACGAGCAGTACTTC. The chain joins TRBV12-3 or TRBV12-4 to TRBJ2-7; TRBD2 might be the D (7 bases). Trimming removed 4 bases from V and 4 bases from J, with 14 bases in between. This CDR3 has 14 amino acids.

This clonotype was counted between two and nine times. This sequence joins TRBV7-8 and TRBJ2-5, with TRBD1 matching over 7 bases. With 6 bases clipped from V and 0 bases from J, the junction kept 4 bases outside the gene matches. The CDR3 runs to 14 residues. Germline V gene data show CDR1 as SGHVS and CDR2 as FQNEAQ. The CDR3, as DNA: TGTGCCAGCAGGGACAGGAGGTACCAAGAGACCCAGTACTTC. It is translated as CASRDRRYQETQYF.

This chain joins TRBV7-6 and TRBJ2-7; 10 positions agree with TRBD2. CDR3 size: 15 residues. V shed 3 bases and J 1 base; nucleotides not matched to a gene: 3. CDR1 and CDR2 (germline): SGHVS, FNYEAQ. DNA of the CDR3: TGTGCCAGCAGCTTTAGCGGGGGGCTTTCCTACGAGCAGTACTTC. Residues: CASSFSGGLSYEQYF.

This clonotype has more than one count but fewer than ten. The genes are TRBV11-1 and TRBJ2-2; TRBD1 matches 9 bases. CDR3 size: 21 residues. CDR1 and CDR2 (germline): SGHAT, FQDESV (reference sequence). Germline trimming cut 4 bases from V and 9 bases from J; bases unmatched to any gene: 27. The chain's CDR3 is CASSYNRGLQGASLVARELFF. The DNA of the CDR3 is TGTGCCAGCAGCTATAATCGAGGTCTACAGGGGGCATCCTTGGTGGCTAGGGAGCTGTTTTTT. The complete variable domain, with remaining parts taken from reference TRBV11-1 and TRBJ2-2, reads EAEVAQSPRYKITEKSQAVAFWCDPISGHATLYWYRQILGQGPELLVQFQDESVVDDSQLPKDRFSAERLKGVDSTLKIQPAELGDSAMYLCASSYNRGLQGASLVARELFFGEGSRLTVL.

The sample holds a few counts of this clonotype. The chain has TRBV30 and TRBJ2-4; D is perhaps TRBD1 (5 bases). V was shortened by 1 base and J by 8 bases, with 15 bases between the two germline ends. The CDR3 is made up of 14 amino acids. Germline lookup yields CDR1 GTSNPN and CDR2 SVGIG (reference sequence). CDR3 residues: CAWSEGDLGHIQYF. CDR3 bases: TGTGCCTGGAGTGAAGGGGATCTTGGACACATTCAGTACTTC. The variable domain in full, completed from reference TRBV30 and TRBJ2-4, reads SQTIHQWPATLVQPVGSPLSLECTVEGTSNPNLYWYRQAAGRGLQLLFYSVGIGQISSEVPQNLSASRPQDRQFILSSKKLLLSDSGFYLCAWSEGDLGHIQYFGAGTRLSVL.

CDR3 DNA: TGCAGCGTTGAAGGGAGGACAGTGGGTAGCGGTCACCGGGACACACCTTTCTACGAGCAGTACTTC. Residues: CSVEGRTVGSGHRDTPFYEQYF. This chain connects TRBV29-1 to TRBJ2-7; the D call may be TRBD1 or TRBD2 (6 bases each). With 1 base removed from V and 3 bases from J, the gap between germline ends came to 37 bases. The CDR3 spans 22 residues. Germline V gives CDR1 SQVTM, CDR2 ANQGSEA.

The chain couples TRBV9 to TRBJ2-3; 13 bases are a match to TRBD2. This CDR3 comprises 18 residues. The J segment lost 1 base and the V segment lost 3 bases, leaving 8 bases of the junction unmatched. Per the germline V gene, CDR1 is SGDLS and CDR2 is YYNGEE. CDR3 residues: CASSGSGTSGVRTDTQYF. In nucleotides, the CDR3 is TGTGCCAGCAGCGGTTCCGGGACTAGCGGGGTCCGCACAGATACGCAGTATTTT.

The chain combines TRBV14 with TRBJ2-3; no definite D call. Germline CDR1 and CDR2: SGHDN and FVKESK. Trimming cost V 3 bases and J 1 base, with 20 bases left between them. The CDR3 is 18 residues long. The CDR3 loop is CASSHPHLRPPGTDTQYF. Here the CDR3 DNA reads TGTGCCAGCAGCCATCCGCACTTACGCCCTCCAGGCACAGATACGCAGTATTTT.

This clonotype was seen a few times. This chain's CDR3 is CASSSYSSYEQYF. CDR3 in DNA: TGTGCCAGCAGCTCCTATAGCTCCTACGAGCAGTACTTC. This rearrangement joins TRBV7-2 to TRBJ2-7; D gene uncertain. Germline CDR1 SGHTA, CDR2 FQGNSA. The length of the CDR3 is 13 residues. The V end was cut by 4 bases, the J end by 0 bases, with 7 bases between.

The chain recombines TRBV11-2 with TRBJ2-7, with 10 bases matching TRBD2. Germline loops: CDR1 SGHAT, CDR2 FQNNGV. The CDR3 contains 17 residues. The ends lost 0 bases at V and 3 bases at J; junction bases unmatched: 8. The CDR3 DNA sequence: TGTGCCAGCAGCTTAGAGGCTAGCGGGAGCCCTCTCTACGAGCAGTACTTC. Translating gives CASSLEASGSPLYEQYF.

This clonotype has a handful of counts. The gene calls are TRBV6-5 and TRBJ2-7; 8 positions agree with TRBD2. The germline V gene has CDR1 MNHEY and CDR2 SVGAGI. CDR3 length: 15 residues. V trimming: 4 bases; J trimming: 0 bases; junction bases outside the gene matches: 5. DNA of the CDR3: TGTGCCAGCAGTTTCAGCGGGAGTAGCTCCTACGAGCAGTACTTC. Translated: CASSFSGSSSYEQYF.

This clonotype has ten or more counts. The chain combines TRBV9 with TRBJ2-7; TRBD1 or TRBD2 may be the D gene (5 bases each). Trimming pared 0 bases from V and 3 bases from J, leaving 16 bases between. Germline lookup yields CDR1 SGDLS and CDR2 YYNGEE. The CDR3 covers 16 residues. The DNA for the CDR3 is TGTGCCAGCAGCGTAGTGGGGACCGCCCTCATCTACGAGCAGTACTTC. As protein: CASSVVGTALIYEQYF.

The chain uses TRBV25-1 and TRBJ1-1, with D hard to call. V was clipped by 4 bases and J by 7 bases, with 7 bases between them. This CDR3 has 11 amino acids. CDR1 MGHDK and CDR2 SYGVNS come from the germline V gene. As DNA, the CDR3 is TGTGCCAGCAGTGTGGGAGGTGAAGCTTTCTTT. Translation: CASSVGGEAFF.

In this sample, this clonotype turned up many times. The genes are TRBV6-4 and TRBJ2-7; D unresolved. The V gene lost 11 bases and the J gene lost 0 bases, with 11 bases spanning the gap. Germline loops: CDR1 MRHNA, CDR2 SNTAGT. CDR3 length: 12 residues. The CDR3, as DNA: TGTGCCCCCTGGACGGACTCCTACGAGCAGTACTTC. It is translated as CAPWTDSYEQYF.

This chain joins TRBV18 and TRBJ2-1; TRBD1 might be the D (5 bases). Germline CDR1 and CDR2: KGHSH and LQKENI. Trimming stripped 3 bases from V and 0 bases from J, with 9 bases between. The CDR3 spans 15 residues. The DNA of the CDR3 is TGTGCCAGCTCACCGGGGCGGCGCTCCTACAATGAGCAGTTCTTC. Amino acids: CASSPGRRSYNEQFF.

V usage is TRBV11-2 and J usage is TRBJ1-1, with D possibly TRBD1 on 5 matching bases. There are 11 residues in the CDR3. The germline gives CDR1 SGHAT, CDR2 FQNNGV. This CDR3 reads CASGLGIEAFF. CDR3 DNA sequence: TGTGCTTCAGGGCTAGGGATCGAAGCTTTCTTT.

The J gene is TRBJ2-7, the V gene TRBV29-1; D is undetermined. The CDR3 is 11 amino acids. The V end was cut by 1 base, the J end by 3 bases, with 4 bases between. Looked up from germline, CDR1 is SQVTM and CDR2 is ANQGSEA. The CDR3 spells CSVEGVYEQYF. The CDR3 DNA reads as TGCAGCGTTGAAGGGGTCTACGAGCAGTACTTC.

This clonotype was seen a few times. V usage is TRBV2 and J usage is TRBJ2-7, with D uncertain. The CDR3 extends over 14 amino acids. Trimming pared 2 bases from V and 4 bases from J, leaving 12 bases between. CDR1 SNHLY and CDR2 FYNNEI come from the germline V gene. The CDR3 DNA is TGTGCCAGCAGTGAATCCGAAGTTTGGTACGAGCAGTACTTC. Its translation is CASSESEVWYEQYF.

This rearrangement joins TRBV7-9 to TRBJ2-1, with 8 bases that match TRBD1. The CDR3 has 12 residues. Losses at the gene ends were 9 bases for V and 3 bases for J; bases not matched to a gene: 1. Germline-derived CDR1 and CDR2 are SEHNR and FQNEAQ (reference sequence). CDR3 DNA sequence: TGTGCCAGACAGGGGGTCTACAATGAGCAGTTCTTC. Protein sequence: CARQGVYNEQFF.

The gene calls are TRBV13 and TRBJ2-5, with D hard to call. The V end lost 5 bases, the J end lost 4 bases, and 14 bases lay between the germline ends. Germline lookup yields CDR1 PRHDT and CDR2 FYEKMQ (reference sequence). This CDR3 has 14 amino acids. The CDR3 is CASSTSTALETQYF. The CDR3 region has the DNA TGTGCCAGCAGCACCTCGACTGCTCTAGAGACCCAGTACTTC.

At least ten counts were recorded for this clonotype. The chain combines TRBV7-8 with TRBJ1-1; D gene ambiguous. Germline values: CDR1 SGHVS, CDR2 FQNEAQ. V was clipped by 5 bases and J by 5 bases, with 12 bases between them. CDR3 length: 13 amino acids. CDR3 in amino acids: CASSLKVATEAFF. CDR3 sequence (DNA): TGTGCCAGCAGCCTCAAGGTCGCGACTGAAGCTTTCTTT.